These 8 T cell receptor beta chains were all obtained from the same sample, sequenced in a study of T-cell memory formation after mild COVID-19. TCRdb reprocessed the 5' RACE reads via MiXCR and lists one record per CDR3 protein. The sample lists 30,000 to 50,000 distinct CDR3 sequences; about 6.1% were seen once. Sequencing was carried out using PBMCs or a T cell subset sorted from them (not recorded which). Receptors were obtained from an adult who had mild COVID-19 (a few samples of this study predate the infection). Cell type and time point are not known.

Details on this clonotype: This CDR3 is missing its conserved last phenylalanine or tryptophan, likely due to a read error. The chain employs TRBV6-2 or TRBV6-3 and TRBJ2-5; TRBD1 is a possible D gene (6 bases). Germline assignment: CDR1 MNHEY and CDR2 SVGEGT. There are 14 residues in the CDR3. Trimming left V 5 bases short and J 2 bases short, with 12 bases between. Here the CDR3 reads CASSTLQGQETQYC. In nucleotides, the CDR3 is TGTGCCAGCAGTACCCTTCAGGGGCAAGAGACCCAGTACTGC.

There are many counts of this clonotype. The chain joins TRBV7-9 to TRBJ1-1, with 7 bases aligning to TRBD1. Unmatched junction bases numbered 5, after V lost 3 bases and J lost 1 base. The length of the CDR3 is 15 residues. CDR1 is SEHNR, CDR2 FQNEAQ, per germline (reference sequence). For the CDR3, the DNA is TGTGCCAGCAGCTTCGGGACAGACCGGAACACTGAAGCTTTCTTT. The encoded protein is CASSFGTDRNTEAFF.

This clonotype has ten or more counts. The genes are TRBV5-1 and TRBJ1-5; maybe TRBD1 (5 bases). Trimming shortened V by 4 bases and J by 0 bases, and 11 bases separated the two germline ends. The CDR3 has 15 residues. Looked up from germline, CDR1 is SGHRS and CDR2 is YFSETQ. CDR3 DNA: TGCGCCAGCAGCCTGGGGGGATCTAGCAATCAGCCCCAGCATTTT. Its protein product is CASSLGGSSNQPQHF.

This clonotype was counted many times. The chain uses TRBV4-2 and TRBJ1-1; D gene uncertain. V was trimmed by 3 bases and J by 2 bases, leaving 7 bases between them. The CDR3 is 13 amino acids. Germline V gene lookup returns CDR1 LGHNA and CDR2 YNFKEQ. The CDR3 DNA follows: TGTGCCAGCAGCCAGGTAGAAAACACTGAAGCTTTCTTT. It encodes CASSQVENTEAFF.

This clonotype was counted ten times or more. V gene TRBV5-1 combines with J gene TRBJ2-2, with D tentatively TRBD2 (5 bases). CDR3 length: 15 amino acids. Germline CDR1 is SGHRS and CDR2 is YFSETQ. The V gene lost 0 bases and the J gene lost 6 bases, with 12 bases spanning the gap. This chain's CDR3 is CASSLGEYGSGELFF. The DNA for the CDR3 is TGCGCCAGCAGCTTGGGGGAGTACGGGTCCGGGGAGCTGTTTTTT.

This clonotype was counted many times. V is TRBV7-9 and J is TRBJ2-1, with unresolved D. CDR1 is SEHNR and CDR2 is FQNEAQ in the germline V gene (reference sequence). This CDR3 has 18 residues. V was trimmed by 5 bases and J by 2 bases, leaving 22 bases between them. The CDR3 nucleotides are TGTGCCAGCAGCCCCGGGTCGTACCTCACAACAGCCTACAATGAGCAGTTCTTC. Protein product: CASSPGSYLTTAYNEQFF.

Ten or more counts support this clonotype. The gene calls are TRBV5-1 and TRBJ2-3; 7 bases align to TRBD1. V lost 4 bases, J lost 1 base, and 3 bases stayed unmatched. The CDR3 has 14 residues. Germline V gene lookup returns CDR1 SGHRS and CDR2 YFSETQ. CDR3 bases: TGCGCCAGCAGCCCCGGACAGGGCACAGATACGCAGTATTTT. Amino acid sequence: CASSPGQGTDTQYF.

This clonotype was counted many times. V usage is TRBV5-1 and J usage is TRBJ2-3; 11 bases are shared with TRBD2. Trimming at V came to 0 bases and at J to 1 base, leaving 7 bases not matched to a gene. Germline lookup yields CDR1 SGHRS and CDR2 YFSETQ. This CDR3 has 18 amino acids. In DNA, the CDR3 is TGCGCCAGCAGCTTGGCCCCTCCACTAGCGGGGGGCACAGATACGCAGTATTTT. Translated, it gives CASSLAPPLAGGTDTQYF.